This TCR beta chain was sequenced for a study of identical twins. Findings of the study overall: Sequences that were beta out-of-frame showed weaker excess twin sharing.

This clonotype was detected only a few times. No antigen is known for it. Between the trimmed V and J ends, which lost 4 bases and 0 bases, there was a span of 14 bases. Germline V lookup: CDR1 SQVTM, CDR2 ANQGSEA. This CDR3 region has 15 residues. TCRdb recomputed calls from the 5' RACE reads with MiXCR, one row per CDR3 protein. The data hold just under 650,000 distinct CDR3 sequences, with 7.1% observed a single time. The same specimen was also included in a second study, on yellow fever vaccine responses in identical twins.

Source material: PBMCs. This receptor was identified in a woman aged 18 to 35 in good health. This rearrangement joins TRBV29-1 to TRBJ2-3; D unresolved. This chain's CDR3 is CSVGVTLTSTDTQYF. The DNA of the CDR3 is TGCAGCGTTGGGGTTACCCTGACTAGCACAGATACGCAGTATTTT.